This T cell receptor (beta chain) was sequenced during a study of T-cell memory formation after mild COVID-19. Each CDR3 protein is one row after TCRdb ran MiXCR on the 5' RACE reads. The table includes under 400,000 distinct CDR3 sequences, roughly 21% detected once. The CDR3 totals 15 residues. Germline CDR1 is DFQATT and CDR2 is SNEGSKA (reference sequence). Trimming shortened V by 0 bases and J by 6 bases, and 18 bases separated the two germline ends. The chain has TRBV20-1 and TRBJ2-7; tentative D call: TRBD2 (6 bases). The origin of this receptor is an adult woman who had mild COVID-19 (a few samples of this study predate the infection). Cell type and time point are not known. The specimen was PBMCs or a T cell subset sorted from them (not recorded which). DNA of the CDR3: TGCAGTGCTAGAGATCGGCGGGACCCTGGAGGCGAGCAGTACTTC. This encodes CSARDRRDPGGEQYF.